This T cell receptor beta chain was identified in a study of a mutant IDH1 vaccine in newly diagnosed glioma. Study context: Once 4-6 weeks had passed after radiotherapy alone, vaccination started, or it started with temozolomide cycles. Study-level findings and limits: Shifts in the top peripheral T cell clonotypes seemed unrelated to pseudoprogression. Vaccine-induced responses were seen in about 93% of patients, spanning several MHC alleles.

Data came from immunoSEQ multiplex PCR; TCRdb stores just in-frame clones and leaves some out. Of about 64,000 clones listed, roughly four fifths were seen once; the top ten hold roughly 5%. A note on this clone: What it binds is not known.

Indicated time point: week 35, safety follow-up. It was 300 ug of mutant IDH1 20-mer peptide that made up each vaccine dose, given with topical imiquimod. The CDR3 consists of 18 residues. The V end lost 2 bases, the J end lost 4 bases, and 23 bases lay between the germline ends. The clonotype originates from a middle-aged man with glioma. The gene calls are TRBV23-1 and TRBJ1-1; D might be TRBD1 (6 bases). TRBV23-1 has ORF status, its function being uncertain. The sequencing here drew on PBMCs, taken from a glioma patient whose treatment included an IDH1 peptide vaccine. As DNA, the CDR3 is TGCGCCAGCAGTCAAGAGAGAAGACAGGCTCCCCCGGGCACTGAAGCTTTCTTT. The encoded protein is CASSQERRQAPPGTEAFF.